The next 10 T cell receptor beta chains were all read from a single sample in a study of regulatory T cells in long-lasting Graves disease. HTBI primers from iRepertoire and Arm-PCR of CDR3 regions yielded the TCR beta libraries. From the multiplex PCR reads, TCRdb called clonotypes with MiXCR, one entry per CDR3 protein. The sample contains about 530,000 distinct CDR3 sequences, roughly 15% of which appear only once. Sample time point: newly diagnosed GD, antithyroid drugs for less than 3 months. PBMC-extracted RNA yielded the TCR library. The data were also submitted as part of a second study, on T cells in Graves' hyperthyroidism and ophthalmopathy.

Sequences were derived from peripheral blood mononuclear cells (PBMCs), sampled at new diagnosis, from a patient treated with antithyroid drugs. These receptor sequences come from a woman aged 35 to 60 with Graves disease.

This clonotype has only a few counts. The rearrangement uses TRBV11-3 and TRBJ1-6; D possibly corresponds to TRBD1 (5 bases). Germline CDR1 is SGHNT and CDR2 is YENEEA. CDR3 length equals 16 residues. V was pared by 0 bases and J by 9 bases, with 15 bases between. CDR3 nucleotide sequence: TGTGCCAGCAGCTTAGATTCCGTGGGGGTCGGTTCACCCCTCCACTTT. Its protein product is CASSLDSVGVGSPLHF.

This chain joins TRBV28 and TRBJ2-2; the match to TRBD1 covers 12 bases. The CDR3 totals 17 residues. Germline V gene lookup returns CDR1 MDHEN and CDR2 SYDVKM. V lost 5 bases, J lost 7 bases, and 11 bases stayed unmatched. The CDR3 coding sequence is TGTGCCAGCAGTCAAACCGGGACAGGGGGCGGCATCGGGGAGCTGTTTTTT. It specifies CASSQTGTGGGIGELFF.

The sample holds many counts of this clonotype. J is TRBJ2-7 and V is TRBV28; D ambiguous. CDR1 MDHEN and CDR2 SYDVKM come from the germline V gene. This CDR3 comprises 15 residues. V lost 5 bases and J lost 0, with 14 bases in between. The CDR3 spells CASSRLTLLSYEQYF. CDR3 DNA: TGTGCCAGCAGTAGACTTACCCTCCTCTCCTACGAGCAGTACTTC.

In its sample, this clonotype was seen a few times. The genes are TRBV27 and TRBJ2-2; possibly TRBD1 for D (5 bases). Germline V CDR1 and CDR2: MNHEY, SMNVEV (reference sequence). Trimming removed 1 base from V and 2 bases from J, with 17 bases in between. This CDR3 has 18 residues. The CDR3: CASSLYPRGMRNTGELFF. In DNA, the CDR3 is TGTGCCAGCAGTTTATACCCTAGGGGAATGAGAAACACCGGGGAGCTGTTTTTT.

This clonotype appeared many times. CDR3 region: CSVWGPGTENTEAFF. The DNA for the CDR3 is TGCAGCGTTTGGGGACCCGGGACAGAGAACACTGAAGCTTTCTTT. The chain has TRBV29-1 and TRBJ1-1; 7 bases are a match to TRBD1. CDR1 is SQVTM, CDR2 ANQGSEA, per germline. The length of the CDR3 is 15 residues. Unmatched junction bases numbered 10, after V lost 5 bases and J lost 1 base.

This clonotype was seen ten or more times. V gene TRBV5-1 combines with J gene TRBJ1-5, with a tentative D call TRBD1 (6 bases). V was trimmed by 4 bases and J by 9 bases, leaving 17 bases between them. The CDR3 runs to 14 residues. Germline V gene sequence: CDR1 SGHRS, CDR2 YFSETQ. CDR3 sequence: CASSEGQPEAPQHF. CDR3 DNA: TGCGCCAGCAGCGAAGGACAGCCCGAGGCGCCCCAGCATTTT.

This chain uses TRBV4-1 with TRBJ2-2; D may be TRBD1 (6 bases). V was shortened by 0 bases and J by 6 bases, with 14 bases between the two germline ends. Germline-derived CDR1 and CDR2 are MGHRA and YSYEKL. CDR3 length: 16 residues. CDR3 sequence reads: CASSQDKGEGAGELFF. The CDR3 DNA is TGCGCCAGCAGCCAAGATAAGGGGGAAGGGGCCGGGGAGCTGTTTTTT.

This clonotype was recorded at least ten times. J is TRBJ2-7 and V is TRBV6-1, with 11 bases identical to TRBD1. This CDR3 region has 15 residues. Per the germline V gene, CDR1 is MNHNS and CDR2 is SASEGT. V trimming: 4 bases; J trimming: 4 bases; junction bases outside the gene matches: 6. Written as DNA, the CDR3 is TGTGCCAGCAGTGCTTCCGGGACAGGGGGTTACGAGCAGTACTTC. It is translated as CASSASGTGGYEQYF.

There are many counts of this clonotype. This sequence joins TRBV20-1 and TRBJ1-1; D possibly corresponds to TRBD1 (6 bases). The V gene's germline CDR1 is DFQATT and CDR2 SNEGSKA (reference sequence). Trimming took 2 bases from V and 5 from J, leaving 18 bases between them. This CDR3 has 15 residues. CDR3 in DNA: TGCAGTGCTAGACCCGATGCAGGGGCTGGGACTGAAGCTTTCTTT. Its protein is CSARPDAGAGTEAFF.

This clonotype was observed many times. The V and J genes are TRBV6-1 and TRBJ1-2, with 11 positions matching TRBD1. The J segment lost 7 bases and the V segment lost 2 bases, leaving 6 bases of the junction unmatched. The CDR3 length is 15 residues. Germline V CDR1 and CDR2: MNHNS, SASEGT. The CDR3 nucleotides are TGTGCCAGCAGTGAATTAGGACAGGGGGCGTCTGGCTACACCTTC. Its translation: CASSELGQGASGYTF.